This record looks at one T cell receptor (beta chain) sequence and its context. The data belong to a study of blood T cell repertoires in COVID-19. Germline trimming cut 9 bases from V and 6 bases from J; bases unmatched to any gene: 5. Germline CDR1 reads MDHEN; CDR2 reads SYDVKM. The CDR3 is made up of 12 amino acids. Profiled with immunoSEQ multiplex PCR; TCRdb holds only in-frame clones, not every one. The sample carries roughly 250,000 clones, roughly 80% recorded once. The receptor was isolated from a man aged 50 or older with active or convalescent COVID-19. The chain joins TRBV28 to TRBJ1-5; 7 bases fit TRBD1. Sequenced input: peripheral blood. CDR3 in amino acids: CASTQGTQPQHF. The CDR3 DNA follows: TGTGCCAGTACACAGGGGACTCAGCCCCAGCATTTT.